What follows are 5 T cell receptor beta chains derived from one specimen sequenced in a study of regulatory T cells in long-lasting Graves disease. In building TCR beta libraries, iRepertoire HTBI primers were used together with Arm-PCR of CDR3 regions. TCRdb used MiXCR to reprocess the multiplex PCR reads, holding one entry per CDR3 protein. The repertoire consists of about 540,000 distinct CDR3 sequences, with around an eighth occurring once and the leading ten covering about 10%. Documented time point: newly diagnosed GD, antithyroid drugs for less than 3 months. PBMC RNA was the source of the TCR library. This sample also belongs to another study, concerning T cells in Graves' hyperthyroidism and ophthalmopathy.

Source: peripheral blood mononuclear cells (PBMCs), taken at new diagnosis, from a patient treated with antithyroid drugs. The receptors were gathered from a man in his thirties or forties with Graves disease.

This clonotype was seen a handful of times. The genes are TRBV10-1 and TRBJ2-7; TRBD1 agrees at 8 bases. J lost 3 bases, V lost 8 bases, and 9 bases had no gene match. The CDR3 covers 14 residues. Germline assignment: CDR1 WNHNN and CDR2 SYGVQD (reference sequence). CDR3 bases: TGCGCCAGCGGGAAGGCCGGGACAGGCTACGAGCAGTACTTC. Protein: CASGKAGTGYEQYF.

The chain carries TRBV28 and TRBJ2-3; D remains ambiguous. The germline V gene has CDR1 MDHEN and CDR2 SYDVKM. V gave up 2 bases and J gave up 2 bases, with 8 bases separating them. The CDR3 consists of 14 residues. The CDR3 nucleotides are TGTGCCAGCAGTTTAGTTGGGTTCACAGATACGCAGTATTTT. It is translated as CASSLVGFTDTQYF.

This clonotype was seen many times. The chain employs TRBV10-3 and TRBJ1-5; no firm D call. Trimming stripped 1 base from V and 3 bases from J, with 7 bases between. Germline assignment: CDR1 ENHRY and CDR2 SYGVKD. CDR3 length: 14 amino acids. In DNA form, the CDR3 reads TGTGCCATCAGTGAGTTGTGGGACAATCAGCCCCAGCATTTT. The encoded protein is CAISELWDNQPQHF.

This clonotype was picked up many times. A read error may be the cause here, since a much bigger clone is one base away. This chain uses TRBV2 with TRBJ2-7; 8 nucleotides agree with TRBD2. This CDR3 has 12 residues. Germline lookup yields CDR1 SNHLY and CDR2 FYNNEI. CDR3 protein: CACSGSSYEQYF. The CDR3 nucleotides are TGTGCCTGCAGCGGGAGCTCCTACGAGCAGTACTTC.

There are many counts of this clonotype. The V and J genes are TRBV6-1 and TRBJ2-1; 8 nucleotides line up with TRBD2. This CDR3 has 17 residues. With 5 bases clipped from V and 3 bases from J, the junction kept 12 bases outside the gene matches. Looked up from germline, CDR1 is MNHNS and CDR2 is SASEGT. CDR3 DNA sequence: TGTGCCAGCAGTCCCCTCCGGTCCGCGGGAGGCTACAATGAGCAGTTCTTC. Translating it yields CASSPLRSAGGYNEQFF.